The 27 T cell receptor beta chains given below trace back to one sample, sequenced in a study of blood T cell repertoires in COVID-19. Sequencing used immunoSEQ multiplex PCR; TCRdb keeps in-frame clones, though not all of them. The sample has 99,000 or so clones; 65% to 85% are singletons. The sequenced sample was peripheral blood. The receptor set was obtained from a man aged 70-80 years with active or convalescent COVID-19.

V is TRBV2 and J is TRBJ2-1, with TRBD2 matching over 9 bases. The CDR3 totals 14 residues. Per the germline V gene, CDR1 is SNHLY and CDR2 is FYNNEI. The V segment lost 8 bases and the J segment 6 bases; nucleotides outside the gene matches: 8. Here the CDR3 DNA reads TGTGCCAGCGAAGGTCTAGCGGGAAGCAATGAGCAGTTCTTC. The encoded protein is CASEGLAGSNEQFF.

The V and J genes are TRBV27 and TRBJ2-2; 7 bases are shared with TRBD2. The CDR3 contains 17 residues. CDR1 MNHEY and CDR2 SMNVEV come from the germline V gene (reference sequence). After removal of 3 bases from V and 1 base from J, the junction contained 8 bases not matched to a gene. The CDR3 loop reads CASSFDWGRVNTGELFF. The CDR3, as DNA: TGTGCCAGCAGTTTTGATTGGGGGAGGGTGAACACCGGGGAGCTGTTTTTT.

The V and J genes are TRBV25-1 and TRBJ2-5, with 10 bases identical to TRBD2. Losses at the gene ends were 5 bases for V and 2 bases for J; bases not matched to a gene: 5. Germline V gene lookup returns CDR1 MGHDK and CDR2 SYGVNS. This CDR3 is built from 15 residues. CDR3 loop: CASSTSGVGQETQYF. DNA for the CDR3: TGTGCCAGCAGTACTAGCGGGGTAGGACAAGAGACCCAGTACTTC. The variable domain in full, with the rest retrieved from reference TRBV25-1 and TRBJ2-5, is EADIYQTPRYLVIGTGKKITLECSQTMGHDKMYWYQQDPGMELHLIHYSYGVNSTEKGDLSSESTVSRIRTEHFPLTLESARPSHTSQYLCASSTSGVGQETQYFGPGTRLLVL.

The CDR3 loop reads CASSLEWSLAGPTDTQYF. The CDR3 DNA reads as TGTGCCAGCAGCTTAGAGTGGTCCCTAGCGGGGCCTACAGATACGCAGTATTTT. The rearrangement uses TRBV7-2 and TRBJ2-3, with 9 bases lining up with TRBD2. CDR3 length: 18 amino acids. The J segment lost 3 bases and the V segment lost 1 base, leaving 11 bases of the junction unmatched. CDR1 is SGHTA and CDR2 is FQGNSA in the germline V gene.

The CDR3 nucleotides read TGTGCCAGCTCACCCGGGACAGGGGGCTATTACGAGCAGTACTTC. Protein: CASSPGTGGYYEQYF. The rearrangement uses TRBV18 and TRBJ2-7, with TRBD1 matching 12 bases. The CDR3 length is 15 residues. In germline, CDR1 is KGHSH, CDR2 LQKENI. Trimming cost V 3 bases and J 4 bases; bases outside gene matches: 4.

The rearrangement joins TRBV30 to TRBJ1-1; D gene unclear. Germline V gene lookup returns CDR1 GTSNPN and CDR2 SVGIG (reference sequence). V was cut by 0 bases and J by 4 bases, with 12 bases left in between. The CDR3 totals 14 residues. The chain's CDR3 is CAWSVEALGTEAFF. The CDR3 coding sequence is TGTGCCTGGAGTGTAGAGGCCCTGGGCACTGAAGCTTTCTTT.

The chain uses TRBV7-2 and TRBJ2-7, with TRBD2 identical over 10 bases. The germline gives CDR1 SGHTA, CDR2 FQGNSA. The CDR3 loop spans 16 amino acids. The J segment lost 6 bases and the V segment lost 5 bases, leaving 13 bases of the junction unmatched. DNA of the CDR3: TGTGCCAGCAGCCCCTCATCTAGCGGGGGCCCCGGCGAGCAGTACTTC. Translation: CASSPSSSGGPGEQYF.

In this sample, this clone turned up a few times. This sequence joins TRBV5-1 and TRBJ1-6; 7 bases fit TRBD1. Germline V gene sequence: CDR1 SGHRS, CDR2 YFSETQ. The CDR3 contains 13 residues. Germline trimming cut 4 bases from V and 10 bases from J; bases unmatched to any gene: 5. CDR3 sequence (DNA): TGCGCCAGCAGCCAGGGGGAAAGCTCACCCCTCCACTTT. Its translation is CASSQGESSPLHF.

The chain employs TRBV14 and TRBJ1-1; D remains unclear. There are 14 residues in the CDR3. CDR1 and CDR2 (germline): SGHDN, FVKESK. V was pared by 2 bases and J by 3 bases, with 10 bases between. CDR3 protein: CASSQINRDTEAFF. DNA of the CDR3: TGTGCCAGCAGCCAAATCAATCGGGACACTGAAGCTTTCTTT. Supplemented by reference TRBV14 and TRBJ1-1, the full variable domain reads EAGVTQFPSHSVIEKGQTVTLRCDPISGHDNLYWYRRVMGKEIKFLLHFVKESKQDESGMPNNRFLAERTGGTYSTLKVQPAELEDSGVYFCASSQINRDTEAFFGQGTRLTVV.

The chain combines TRBV7-3 with TRBJ2-1; 10 positions agree with TRBD2. The CDR3 runs 16 residues. The junction had 12 bases not matched to a gene; V was cut back by 5 bases and J by 8 bases. CDR1 is SGHTA and CDR2 is FQGTGA in the germline V gene. CDR3 residues: CASSPQPGLASYEQFF. CDR3 nucleotides: TGTGCCAGCAGCCCACAACCGGGACTAGCGTCATATGAGCAGTTCTTC.

This clone was seen only a few times. J is TRBJ1-6 and V is TRBV7-8; 8 nucleotides match TRBD1. The CDR3 has 14 amino acids. CDR1 is SGHVS and CDR2 is FQNEAQ in the germline V gene. V dropped 11 bases and J dropped 10; count of bases not matched to a gene: 13. The CDR3 sequence is CAVGQGRGQSPLHF. In DNA form, the CDR3 reads TGTGCCGTTGGACAGGGAAGGGGCCAATCACCCCTCCACTTT. The full variable domain, completed using reference TRBV7-8 and TRBJ1-6, is GAGVSQSPRYKVAKRGQDVALRCDPISGHVSLFWYQQALGQGPEFLTYFQNEAQLDKSGLPSDRFFAERPEGSVSTLKIQRTQQEDSAVYLCAVGQGRGQSPLHFGNGTRLTVT.

This chain connects TRBV28 to TRBJ1-6; no reliable D call. The CDR3 has 14 residues. Trimming removed 5 bases at V and 12 bases at J, with 17 bases between. The germline CDR1 and CDR2 sequences are MDHEN and SYDVKM. In nucleotides, the CDR3 is TGTGCCAGCAGTGGACGGAGGTGGAGTGGACCCCTCCACTTT. It is translated as CASSGRRWSGPLHF. The full variable domain, in which reference TRBV28 and TRBJ1-6 provide the parts outside the CDR3, is DVKVTQSSRYLVKRTGEKVFLECVQDMDHENMFWYRQDPGLGLRLIYFSYDVKMKEKGDIPEGYSVSREKKERFSLILESASTNQTSMYLCASSGRRWSGPLHFGNGTRLTVT.

This clone was seen a single time. The chain recombines TRBV5-4 with TRBJ1-1, with 7 bases lining up with TRBD1. Looked up from germline, CDR1 is SGHNT and CDR2 is YYREEE (reference sequence). CDR3 size: 15 residues. V shed 5 bases, J shed 4 bases, and the junction held 11 bases outside the gene matches. The CDR3 nucleotides read TGTGCCAGCAGTAAGAAGGGGGCGCTGGGCACTGAAGCTTTCTTT. Residues: CASSKKGALGTEAFF.

This chain joins TRBV27 and TRBJ2-3; perhaps TRBD2 as D (5 bases). The germline V and J ends were trimmed by 0 bases and 4 bases, with 8 bases remaining between them. Germline values: CDR1 MNHEY, CDR2 SMNVEV (reference sequence). This CDR3 has 14 residues. The CDR3 nucleotides read TGTGCCAGCAGTTTATCCGGGAAGGCAGATACGCAGTATTTT. Translating gives CASSLSGKADTQYF.

The rearrangement joins TRBV4-1 to TRBJ2-2; 11 nucleotides match TRBD2. This CDR3 comprises 15 residues. The J segment lost 4 bases and the V segment lost 4 bases, leaving 2 bases of the junction unmatched. Germline V lookup: CDR1 MGHRA, CDR2 YSYEKL. The CDR3 loop reads CASSLAGGFTGELFF. As DNA, the CDR3 is TGCGCCAGCAGCCTAGCGGGGGGGTTCACCGGGGAGCTGTTTTTT.

This chain links TRBV19 with TRBJ1-5; the match to TRBD1 covers 9 bases. The junction had 10 bases not matched to a gene; V was cut back by 5 bases and J by 2 bases. The CDR3 consists of 17 residues. CDR1 is LNHDA, CDR2 SQIVND, per germline (reference sequence). CDR3 amino acids: CASSPGQGGKGNQPQHF. The CDR3 bases are TGTGCCAGTAGTCCGGGACAGGGAGGCAAGGGCAATCAGCCCCAGCATTTT.

The chain recombines TRBV6-6 with TRBJ1-2; 8 nucleotides match TRBD1. J was trimmed by 7 bases and V by 11 bases; bases with no gene match: 9. From germline, CDR1 is MNHNY and CDR2 SVGAGI (reference sequence). The CDR3 length is 12 residues. The CDR3 sequence: CAHNQGAGGYTF. In DNA form, the CDR3 reads TGTGCCCACAACCAGGGGGCGGGTGGCTACACCTTC.

This chain joins TRBV4-2 and TRBJ2-7; 11 bases match TRBD1. Trimming at V came to 4 bases and at J to 5 bases, leaving 7 bases not matched to a gene. The CDR3 spans 15 residues. Germline V CDR1 and CDR2: LGHNA, YNFKEQ. The CDR3 loop reads CASSRRGQGGHEQYF. The CDR3 coding sequence is TGTGCCAGCAGCCGAAGGGGACAGGGGGGTCACGAGCAGTACTTC.

The genes are TRBV28 and TRBJ1-2, with 7 bases aligning to TRBD1. CDR3 size: 13 residues. V shed 5 bases, J shed 7 bases, and the junction held 7 bases outside the gene matches. Germline CDR1 MDHEN, CDR2 SYDVKM. CDR3 nucleotides: TGTGCCAGCAGTAGGGACAGTGTAGTTGGCTACACCTTC. Translating gives CASSRDSVVGYTF.

The chain uses TRBV10-3 and TRBJ1-6; TRBD1 matches at 7 bases. CDR3 length: 13 residues. Germline CDR1 ENHRY, CDR2 SYGVKD. V gave up 9 bases and J gave up 7 bases; unmatched junction bases: 6. The CDR3 DNA is TGTGCCATAGGAGGGGGCGAAAATTCACCCCTCCACTTT. Translated, it gives CAIGGGENSPLHF.

This sequence joins TRBV27 and TRBJ2-1, with a weak D call TRBD2 (6 bases). The germline V and J ends were trimmed by 11 bases and 0 bases, with 8 bases remaining between them. Germline CDR1 and CDR2: MNHEY and SMNVEV (reference sequence). The CDR3 has 12 amino acids. CDR3 amino acids: CAGGSSYNEQFF. The CDR3 coding sequence is TGTGCCGGGGGGAGCTCCTACAATGAGCAGTTCTTC.

The chain carries TRBV24-1 and TRBJ2-2; 8 bases line up with TRBD2. The ends lost 2 bases at V and 0 bases at J; junction bases unmatched: 1. In germline, CDR1 is KGHDR, CDR2 SFDVKD. The CDR3 contains 16 residues. CDR3 DNA: TGTGCCACCAGTGATTCAGCGGGAGCGAACACCGGGGAGCTGTTTTTT. Its protein product is CATSDSAGANTGELFF.

The chain couples TRBV9 to TRBJ2-7; a weak D match, TRBD2 (6 bases). The length of the CDR3 is 15 residues. CDR1 is SGDLS, CDR2 YYNGEE, per germline. The V end lost 4 bases, the J end lost 0 bases, and 14 bases lay between the germline ends. CDR3 nucleotides: TGTGCCAGCAGCCCAATGGGGGGACTCTCCTACGAGCAGTACTTC. Amino acids: CASSPMGGLSYEQYF.

The chain has TRBV5-8 and TRBJ1-5; the match to TRBD1 covers 8 bases. Looked up from germline, CDR1 is SGHTS and CDR2 is YDEGEE. The J segment lost 3 bases and the V segment lost 4 bases, leaving 12 bases of the junction unmatched. This CDR3 is built from 17 residues. The CDR3 region has the DNA TGTGCCAGCAGCATTAGACAGGGGATGGGCAACAATCAGCCCCAGCATTTT. Translation gives CASSIRQGMGNNQPQHF.

The CDR3 loop reads CASTPRGGGARNEQFF. The DNA of the CDR3 is TGTGCCAGCACTCCCAGGGGCGGGGGGGCCAGAAATGAGCAGTTCTTC. The V gene is TRBV28, the J gene TRBJ2-1; 9 bases fit TRBD2. Trimming removed 7 bases from V and 7 bases from J; junction bases left unmatched: 14. CDR1 is MDHEN, CDR2 SYDVKM, per germline. This CDR3 is built from 16 residues. Complete variable domain (other parts from reference TRBV28 and TRBJ2-1): DVKVTQSSRYLVKRTGEKVFLECVQDMDHENMFWYRQDPGLGLRLIYFSYDVKMKEKGDIPEGYSVSREKKERFSLILESASTNQTSMYLCASTPRGGGARNEQFFGPGTRLTVL.

J is TRBJ1-1 and V is TRBV19, with 7 bases lining up with TRBD1. The CDR3 totals 16 residues. The V and J ends lost 4 bases and 0 bases, in that order; junction bases with no gene match: 8. Germline V gene sequence: CDR1 LNHDA, CDR2 SQIVND (reference sequence). The CDR3 protein is CASSTPGTDMNTEAFF. CDR3 nucleotides: TGTGCCAGTAGTACCCCCGGGACAGACATGAACACTGAAGCTTTCTTT.

This chain uses TRBV3-1 (or the pseudogene TRBV3-2) with TRBJ1-1; TRBD1 agrees at 12 bases. This CDR3 is built from 14 residues. Germline-derived CDR1 and CDR2 are LGHDT and YNNKEL (reference sequence). V gave up 2 bases and J gave up 8 bases; unmatched junction bases: 3. The CDR3 loop reads CASSQLGTGGEAFF. DNA of the CDR3: TGTGCCAGCAGCCAATTAGGGACAGGGGGCGAAGCTTTCTTT.